This passage covers 29 T cell receptor beta chains from one sample sequenced in a study of CD8+ T cells in alopecia areata (dated by TCRdb to the late 2010s). Reading the label with the study, this specimen's time point is: about 25 weeks on oral tofacitinib. The sample's treatment or condition label, decoded: oral pan-JAK inhibitor, 5-10 mg twice daily. Library method: the immunoSEQ multiplex PCR assay. To provide template for TCR sequencing, every sample had RNA extracted and reverse transcribed into cDNA. This immuneACCESS table, as held by TCRdb, lists in-frame sequences with V and J called but not all clones. Of the missing ones, under half trace to an unresolved V gene in checked studies; the others have no known cause. The sample records under 200,000 clones, 60% of which are singletons. The ten largest clones add up to over 12% of the sample. The source material was CD4+ T cells sorted from blood, sampled at week 24, from a patient treated with tofacitinib. These receptor sequences come from a human donor with alopecia areata.

The rearrangement joins TRBV14 to TRBJ1-1; D is ambiguous. V was pared by 1 base and J by 2 bases, with 8 bases between. Germline V gives CDR1 SGHDN, CDR2 FVKESK. This CDR3 contains 14 residues. As DNA, the CDR3 is TGTGCCAGCAGCCAAGTTATGATCAACACTGAAGCTTTCTTT. Translating it yields CASSQVMINTEAFF. Filled out from reference TRBV14 and TRBJ1-1, the complete variable domain reads EAGVTQFPSHSVIEKGQTVTLRCDPISGHDNLYWYRRVMGKEIKFLLHFVKESKQDESGMPNNRFLAERTGGTYSTLKVQPAELEDSGVYFCASSQVMINTEAFFGQGTRLTVV.

A remark on this clone: Other DNA sequences in the sample encode the same CDR3. This rearrangement joins TRBV29-1 to TRBJ1-1; the D is unclear. From germline, CDR1 is SQVTM and CDR2 ANQGSEA. With 1 base removed from V and 2 bases from J, the gap between germline ends came to 5 bases. The CDR3 runs to 12 residues. CDR3 in DNA: TGCAGCGTTGAAGGGTTAAACACTGAAGCTTTCTTT. Encoded protein: CSVEGLNTEAFF.

The gene calls are TRBV9 and TRBJ2-7; D is perhaps TRBD1 or TRBD2 (6 bases each). The V end lost 4 bases, the J end lost 5 bases, and 19 bases lay between the germline ends. The CDR3 contains 15 residues. Germline CDR1 reads SGDLS; CDR2 reads YYNGEE. The CDR3 DNA is TGTGCCAGCAGCACAGGGACTTCCAAAGGGGACGAGCAGTACTTC. Protein: CASSTGTSKGDEQYF.

This sequence joins TRBV29-1 and TRBJ1-1; D ambiguous. CDR3 length: 14 residues. Germline values: CDR1 SQVTM, CDR2 ANQGSEA. Trimming stripped 8 bases from V and 0 bases from J, with 16 bases between. In DNA form, the CDR3 reads TGCAGCACTGTGGGCCGAGGGTTGAACACTGAAGCTTTCTTT. This translates into CSTVGRGLNTEAFF.

This clone has only one observation. This chain connects TRBV25-1 to TRBJ2-1; 9 bases agree with TRBD1. CDR3 length equals 14 residues. J lost 9 bases, V lost 4 bases, and 7 bases had no gene match. Germline CDR1 reads MGHDK; CDR2 reads SYGVNS. Written as DNA, the CDR3 is TGTGCCAGCAGTGGGGGGACAGGGCGAAGTGAGCAGTTCTTC. Its translation is CASSGGTGRSEQFF.

This clone has just a few counts. The chain recombines TRBV6-1 with TRBJ2-7, with 9 positions matching TRBD1. The CDR3 extends over 14 amino acids. From germline, CDR1 is MNHNS and CDR2 SASEGT. V dropped 8 bases and J dropped 2; count of bases not matched to a gene: 7. The CDR3 protein is CASRTGQGTYEQYF. The CDR3 DNA is TGTGCCAGCCGCACGGGACAGGGAACCTACGAGCAGTACTTC.

This chain uses TRBV7-3 with TRBJ2-3; D unclear. The V and J ends lost 5 bases and 4 bases respectively, with 10 bases between them. The CDR3 sequence is 13 residues long. CDR1 is SGHTA and CDR2 is FQGTGA in the germline V gene. The CDR3 sequence is CASSHLTADTQYF. CDR3 sequence (DNA): TGTGCCAGCAGCCACCTGACTGCAGATACGCAGTATTTT.

The V call is TRBV29-1, the J call TRBJ1-2; D is possibly TRBD1 (6 bases). The CDR3 covers 13 residues. Trimming removed 3 bases at V and 8 bases at J, with 16 bases between. Germline lookup yields CDR1 SQVTM and CDR2 ANQGSEA. CDR3 DNA sequence: TGCAGCGTTGATGGGGGCTCCTCCGTGGGCTACACCTTC. Residues: CSVDGGSSVGYTF. Looking up the rest from reference TRBV29-1 and TRBJ1-2 gives the full variable domain: SAVISQKPSRDICQRGTSLTIQCQVDSQVTMMFWYRQQPGQSLTLIATANQGSEATYESGFVIDKFPISRPNLTFSTLTVSNMSPEDSSIYLCSVDGGSSVGYTFGSGTRLTVV.

The chain links TRBV5-1 to TRBJ2-6; TRBD1 might be the D (6 bases). The length of the CDR3 is 16 residues. V lost 4 bases to trimming and J lost 2 bases, with 13 bases between them. Looked up from germline, CDR1 is SGHRS and CDR2 is YFSETQ. CDR3 bases: TGCGCCAGCAGCCCCACAGGGAGAGCTGGGGCCAACGTCCTGACTTTC. Its protein product is CASSPTGRAGANVLTF.

V and J are TRBV4-1 and TRBJ2-5; 11 positions agree with TRBD2. Germline loops: CDR1 MGHRA, CDR2 YSYEKL. The CDR3 is 14 residues long. V dropped 5 bases and J dropped 5; count of bases not matched to a gene: 4. The CDR3 region is CASSKLAGVETQYF. DNA for the CDR3: TGCGCCAGCAGCAAACTAGCGGGGGTGGAGACCCAGTACTTC.

The chain is built from TRBV5-6 and TRBJ2-2; 9 bases fit TRBD1. J was trimmed by 7 bases and V by 4 bases; bases with no gene match: 14. CDR3 size: 17 residues. The germline gives CDR1 SGHDT, CDR2 YYEEEE. In DNA, the CDR3 is TGTGCCAGCAGCCTAGTAACCGGGACAGGGATAGGCGGGGAGCTGTTTTTT. Amino acid sequence: CASSLVTGTGIGGELFF.

The V gene is TRBV19, the J gene TRBJ1-5, with a possible D match to TRBD1 (6 bases). Germline loops: CDR1 LNHDA, CDR2 SQIVND (reference sequence). V lost 4 bases and J lost 7, with 17 bases in between. The CDR3 is 15 amino acids. DNA of the CDR3: TGTGCCAGTAGTACCTCGGAGGGGGGGAGGCAGCCCCAGCATTTT. Residues: CASSTSEGGRQPQHF.

This clone was detected only a few times. This specimen includes other DNA sequences encoding the same CDR3. In DNA, the CDR3 is TGTGCCTGGAGAGGACAGGGGGTTGGCACTGAAGCTTTCTTT. The encoded protein is CAWRGQGVGTEAFF. J is TRBJ1-1 and V is TRBV30; 10 bases align to TRBD1. After removal of 3 bases from V and 4 bases from J, the junction contained 5 bases not matched to a gene. The CDR3 spans 14 residues. From germline, CDR1 is GTSNPN and CDR2 SVGIG (reference sequence). The variable domain in full, with the rest retrieved from reference TRBV30 and TRBJ1-1, is SQTIHQWPATLVQPVGSPLSLECTVEGTSNPNLYWYRQAAGRGLQLLFYSVGIGQISSEVPQNLSASRPQDRQFILSSKKLLLSDSGFYLCAWRGQGVGTEAFFGQGTRLTVV.

The rearrangement joins TRBV2 to TRBJ2-5; 7 positions agree with TRBD1. The trim removed 0 bases at V and 9 bases at J, leaving 10 bases unmatched. The germline gives CDR1 SNHLY, CDR2 FYNNEI. The length of the CDR3 is 15 residues. The CDR3 DNA sequence: TGTGCCAGCAGTGAAGCCCGAGGGGGCCGGGCGTCCCAGTACTTC. Translated, it gives CASSEARGGRASQYF.

This chain joins TRBV29-1 and TRBJ1-2; 10 bases line up with TRBD1. V trimming: 7 bases; J trimming: 4 bases; junction bases outside the gene matches: 0. The CDR3 covers 11 residues. Germline-derived CDR1 and CDR2 are SQVTM and ANQGSEA. Here the CDR3 DNA reads TGCAGCGGGACAGGGGGCTATGGCTACACCTTC. Translating gives CSGTGGYGYTF.

J is TRBJ1-1 and V is TRBV7-2; possibly TRBD1 for D (5 bases). Germline V gives CDR1 SGHTA, CDR2 FQGNSA. This CDR3 is 13 amino acids long. The germline V and J ends were trimmed by 2 bases and 6 bases, with 10 bases remaining between them. The chain's CDR3 is CASSLQGLSEAFF. CDR3 coding DNA: TGTGCCAGCAGCTTACAGGGTCTATCTGAAGCTTTCTTT.

A few counts support this clone. The J gene is TRBJ1-1, the V gene TRBV5-4; unclear D gene. This CDR3 comprises 17 residues. Trimming stripped 0 bases from V and 0 bases from J, with 15 bases between. Germline V gene data show CDR1 as SGHNT and CDR2 as YYREEE (reference sequence). CDR3 DNA: TGTGCCAGCAGCTTGGCGCTAGGACGGAACCTGAACACTGAAGCTTTCTTT. Protein sequence: CASSLALGRNLNTEAFF.

The V call is TRBV27, the J call TRBJ2-2, with D unclear. This CDR3 contains 15 residues. Trimming stripped 2 bases from V and 6 bases from J, with 13 bases between. Germline values: CDR1 MNHEY, CDR2 SMNVEV (reference sequence). CDR3 coding DNA: TGTGCCAGCAGTTTAACGGCAGGTTTTGCCGGGGAGCTGTTTTTT. Translated: CASSLTAGFAGELFF.

This clone was recorded a few times. The chain carries TRBV29-1 and TRBJ2-2, with D possibly TRBD1 on 6 matching bases. This CDR3 region has 14 residues. The germline gives CDR1 SQVTM, CDR2 ANQGSEA. V gave up 8 bases and J gave up 1 base, with 14 bases separating them. The CDR3 here is CSTLTGVNTGELFF. DNA for the CDR3: TGCAGCACACTGACAGGAGTGAACACCGGGGAGCTGTTTTTT.

The V and J genes are TRBV14 and TRBJ1-1; D might be TRBD1 (5 bases). Germline V gives CDR1 SGHDN, CDR2 FVKESK. This CDR3 contains 14 residues. The V gene lost 2 bases and the J gene lost 4 bases, with 11 bases spanning the gap. The DNA for the CDR3 is TGTGCCAGCAGCCAACAACACGGGGGCACTGAAGCTTTCTTT. Translated: CASSQQHGGTEAFF.

V gene TRBV29-1 combines with J gene TRBJ2-3, with D possibly called TRBD1 or TRBD2 (5 bases each). Germline CDR1 and CDR2: SQVTM and ANQGSEA. The CDR3 has 13 amino acids. With 6 bases removed from V and 1 base from J, the gap between germline ends came to 11 bases. In DNA form, the CDR3 reads TGCAGCGTCGGGGCGCGGGGCACAGATACGCAGTATTTT. Residues: CSVGARGTDTQYF.

The genes are TRBV29-1 and TRBJ2-6, with 9 positions matching TRBD1. The germline V gene has CDR1 SQVTM and CDR2 ANQGSEA. With V trimmed by 4 bases and J by 0 bases, 4 bases remained unmatched. CDR3 length: 16 amino acids. CDR3 nucleotides: TGCAGCGTTGGGGGACAGGGAATCTCTGGGGCCAACGTCCTGACTTTC. Protein product: CSVGGQGISGANVLTF.

The CDR3 sequence is CAWTVGTGVETQYF. The CDR3 region has the DNA TGTGCCTGGACGGTCGGGACAGGGGTAGAGACCCAGTACTTC. The V and J genes are TRBV30 and TRBJ2-5; 10 nucleotides agree with TRBD1. After removal of 4 bases from V and 4 bases from J, the junction contained 6 bases not matched to a gene. Germline loops: CDR1 GTSNPN, CDR2 SVGIG (reference sequence). The CDR3 sequence is 14 residues long.

The CDR3 DNA reads TGCAGCGTTGAATCCGGGACAGGCCTTTACAATGAGCAGTTCTTC. Protein: CSVESGTGLYNEQFF. The chain couples TRBV29-1 to TRBJ2-1; 8 nucleotides line up with TRBD1. CDR1 SQVTM and CDR2 ANQGSEA come from the germline V gene. The junction had 7 bases not matched to a gene; V was cut back by 2 bases and J by 4 bases. This CDR3 region has 15 residues.

The genes are TRBV29-1 and TRBJ2-1; D call uncertain. The CDR3 totals 12 residues. V was shortened by 7 bases and J by 2 bases, with 9 bases between the two germline ends. Per germline, CDR1 SQVTM and CDR2 ANQGSEA. The CDR3 sequence is CSASLAYNEQFF. DNA for the CDR3: TGCAGCGCCTCGTTAGCCTACAATGAGCAGTTCTTC.

The rearrangement uses TRBV27 and TRBJ1-1; the match to TRBD1 covers 8 bases. The CDR3 sequence is 16 residues long. The V gene's germline CDR1 is MNHEY and CDR2 SMNVEV (reference sequence). V shed 5 bases and J 0 bases; nucleotides not matched to a gene: 8. In DNA, the CDR3 is TGTGCCAGCAGTCCTGGGCAGGGGGCGATGAACACTGAAGCTTTCTTT. It codes for CASSPGQGAMNTEAFF.

This rearrangement joins TRBV5-1 to TRBJ2-7; tentative D call: TRBD2 (6 bases). V was pared by 2 bases and J by 0 bases, with 12 bases between. This CDR3 is 15 amino acids long. Germline V gives CDR1 SGHRS, CDR2 YFSETQ. CDR3 in amino acids: CASSFVEGGSYEQYF. In nucleotides, the CDR3 is TGCGCCAGCAGCTTCGTCGAGGGAGGCTCCTACGAGCAGTACTTC.

Points on this clone: Additional DNA sequences in this sample encode the identical CDR3. The V and J genes are TRBV29-1 and TRBJ2-6; D is unresolved. Germline lookup yields CDR1 SQVTM and CDR2 ANQGSEA. The V end lost 6 bases, the J end lost 1 base, and 4 bases lay between the germline ends. The CDR3 extends over 12 amino acids. This chain's CDR3 is CSVDSGANVLTF. CDR3 in DNA: TGCAGCGTGGATTCTGGGGCCAACGTCCTGACTTTC.

This clone was counted at least ten times. Within the sample, other DNA sequences also encode this same CDR3. The chain links TRBV29-1 to TRBJ1-2; no definite D call. The CDR3 is 9 amino acids. V lost 4 bases, J lost 6 bases, and 3 bases lay in between. Germline CDR1 reads SQVTM; CDR2 reads ANQGSEA. The CDR3 sequence is CSVADGYTF. Written as DNA, the CDR3 is TGCAGCGTTGCCGATGGCTACACCTTC.